Below are 11 T cell receptor beta chains sequenced from a single sample in a study of shared clonotypes between healthy human individuals. Here immunoSEQ multiplex PCR was the method, and the copy in TCRdb shows in-frame clones only, minus some. Of some 2.4 million clones in the sample, 90% to 95% were seen once. The sequenced material came from naive CD4+ T cells from PBMCs. The subset denotes: CD45RA+ positively selected. These receptors were taken from a man aged 18 to 35 in good health. Some clones in this sample may be carry-over from other donors' samples.

This clone is a singleton in its sample. The chain links TRBV5-6 to TRBJ2-7, with 10 bases fitting TRBD2. Germline CDR1 reads SGHDT; CDR2 reads YYEEEE. This CDR3 contains 13 residues. V lost 2 bases, J lost 5 bases, and 1 base stayed unmatched. The CDR3 DNA is TGTGCCAGCAGCTTCCTAGCGGGGGACGAGCAGTACTTC. Amino acid sequence: CASSFLAGDEQYF.

About this clone itself: The sample contains more than one DNA sequence encoding this CDR3. The chain is built from TRBV5-1 and TRBJ2-7; a weak D match, TRBD2 (7 bases). Per germline, CDR1 SGHRS and CDR2 YFSETQ. The CDR3 has 14 amino acids. Trimming left V 4 bases short and J 4 bases short, with 15 bases between. CDR3 DNA sequence: TGCGCCAGCAGCCCCGCGGGGGCCTCTTACGAGCAGTACTTC. Its translation: CASSPAGASYEQYF.

The chain links TRBV5-4 to TRBJ1-2; D is unclear. Germline V gene lookup returns CDR1 SGHNT and CDR2 YYREEE (reference sequence). The CDR3 extends over 16 amino acids. Trimming removed 2 bases from V and 0 bases from J, with 14 bases in between. CDR3 amino acids: CASSLGVVWANYGYTF. The CDR3 nucleotides are TGTGCCAGCAGCTTAGGCGTCGTATGGGCTAACTATGGCTACACCTTC.

This clone came up once. V usage is TRBV5-5 and J usage is TRBJ2-7; 7 nucleotides align to TRBD1. The V gene end was trimmed by 2 bases and the J gene end by 0 bases; junction bases not matched to a gene: 11. The CDR3 is 17 residues long. Germline CDR1 reads SGHKS; CDR2 reads YYEKEE (reference sequence). The CDR3 DNA is TGTGCCAGCAGCTTCCGGGACAGACTACAGTTCTCCTACGAGCAGTACTTC. It yields the protein CASSFRDRLQFSYEQYF.

The rearrangement joins TRBV19 to TRBJ1-5; 8 positions agree with TRBD1. The CDR3 totals 15 residues. Germline trimming cut 5 bases from V and 1 base from J; bases unmatched to any gene: 4. Looked up from germline, CDR1 is LNHDA and CDR2 is SQIVND (reference sequence). The CDR3 DNA is TGTGCCAGTAGTTCTCAGGGGGCGAGCAATCAGCCCCAGCATTTT. Encoded protein: CASSSQGASNQPQHF.

The chain employs TRBV29-1 and TRBJ2-3; D possibly corresponds to TRBD1 (5 bases). The CDR3 sequence is 15 residues long. V was cut by 3 bases and J by 3 bases, with 16 bases left in between. The germline gives CDR1 SQVTM, CDR2 ANQGSEA. The CDR3 DNA follows: TGCAGCGTTGAGGGGTCCCGCAGGGCTACAGATACGCAGTATTTT. Amino acid sequence: CSVEGSRRATDTQYF.

This rearrangement joins TRBV5-6 to TRBJ1-1, with 8 bases matching TRBD1. This CDR3 is built from 13 residues. V lost 2 bases and J lost 4; bases outside the gene matches: 1. The germline V gene has CDR1 SGHDT and CDR2 YYEEEE. CDR3 protein: CASSFGTGTEAFF. In nucleotides, the CDR3 is TGTGCCAGCAGCTTTGGGACAGGCACTGAAGCTTTCTTT.

The chain uses TRBV19 and TRBJ1-1; D unclear. The germline V gene encodes CDR1 LNHDA and CDR2 SQIVND (reference sequence). The CDR3 loop spans 14 amino acids. Trimming left V 1 base short and J 6 bases short, with 12 bases between. The CDR3 DNA reads TGTGCCAGTAGTATAGTAGCCGGGTTGGCTGAAGCTTTCTTT. It is translated as CASSIVAGLAEAFF.

The rearrangement joins TRBV30 to TRBJ1-4, with D unclear. Deletions cut 4 bases from V and 7 bases from J, with 13 bases between. CDR3 size: 13 residues. Germline V gives CDR1 GTSNPN, CDR2 SVGIG (reference sequence). CDR3 protein: CAWNLGRTEKLFF. In DNA, the CDR3 is TGTGCCTGGAACCTTGGGAGGACTGAAAAACTGTTTTTT.

This chain uses TRBV19 with TRBJ2-1; 13 bases agree with TRBD2. Germline CDR1 LNHDA, CDR2 SQIVND (reference sequence). V dropped 4 bases and J dropped 8; count of bases not matched to a gene: 8. This CDR3 region has 16 residues. CDR3 coding DNA: TGTGCCAGTAGTACCCCTCGACTAGCGGGAGGCCATGAGCAGTTCTTC. This gives the protein CASSTPRLAGGHEQFF.

V is TRBV7-2 and J is TRBJ2-3; 7 bases line up with TRBD1. The length of the CDR3 is 16 residues. The germline V gene has CDR1 SGHTA and CDR2 FQGNSA. The V and J ends lost 2 bases and 1 base, in that order; junction bases with no gene match: 6. The CDR3 is CASSLLQGVGTDTQYF. In nucleotides, the CDR3 is TGTGCCAGCAGCTTATTGCAGGGGGTCGGCACAGATACGCAGTATTTT.